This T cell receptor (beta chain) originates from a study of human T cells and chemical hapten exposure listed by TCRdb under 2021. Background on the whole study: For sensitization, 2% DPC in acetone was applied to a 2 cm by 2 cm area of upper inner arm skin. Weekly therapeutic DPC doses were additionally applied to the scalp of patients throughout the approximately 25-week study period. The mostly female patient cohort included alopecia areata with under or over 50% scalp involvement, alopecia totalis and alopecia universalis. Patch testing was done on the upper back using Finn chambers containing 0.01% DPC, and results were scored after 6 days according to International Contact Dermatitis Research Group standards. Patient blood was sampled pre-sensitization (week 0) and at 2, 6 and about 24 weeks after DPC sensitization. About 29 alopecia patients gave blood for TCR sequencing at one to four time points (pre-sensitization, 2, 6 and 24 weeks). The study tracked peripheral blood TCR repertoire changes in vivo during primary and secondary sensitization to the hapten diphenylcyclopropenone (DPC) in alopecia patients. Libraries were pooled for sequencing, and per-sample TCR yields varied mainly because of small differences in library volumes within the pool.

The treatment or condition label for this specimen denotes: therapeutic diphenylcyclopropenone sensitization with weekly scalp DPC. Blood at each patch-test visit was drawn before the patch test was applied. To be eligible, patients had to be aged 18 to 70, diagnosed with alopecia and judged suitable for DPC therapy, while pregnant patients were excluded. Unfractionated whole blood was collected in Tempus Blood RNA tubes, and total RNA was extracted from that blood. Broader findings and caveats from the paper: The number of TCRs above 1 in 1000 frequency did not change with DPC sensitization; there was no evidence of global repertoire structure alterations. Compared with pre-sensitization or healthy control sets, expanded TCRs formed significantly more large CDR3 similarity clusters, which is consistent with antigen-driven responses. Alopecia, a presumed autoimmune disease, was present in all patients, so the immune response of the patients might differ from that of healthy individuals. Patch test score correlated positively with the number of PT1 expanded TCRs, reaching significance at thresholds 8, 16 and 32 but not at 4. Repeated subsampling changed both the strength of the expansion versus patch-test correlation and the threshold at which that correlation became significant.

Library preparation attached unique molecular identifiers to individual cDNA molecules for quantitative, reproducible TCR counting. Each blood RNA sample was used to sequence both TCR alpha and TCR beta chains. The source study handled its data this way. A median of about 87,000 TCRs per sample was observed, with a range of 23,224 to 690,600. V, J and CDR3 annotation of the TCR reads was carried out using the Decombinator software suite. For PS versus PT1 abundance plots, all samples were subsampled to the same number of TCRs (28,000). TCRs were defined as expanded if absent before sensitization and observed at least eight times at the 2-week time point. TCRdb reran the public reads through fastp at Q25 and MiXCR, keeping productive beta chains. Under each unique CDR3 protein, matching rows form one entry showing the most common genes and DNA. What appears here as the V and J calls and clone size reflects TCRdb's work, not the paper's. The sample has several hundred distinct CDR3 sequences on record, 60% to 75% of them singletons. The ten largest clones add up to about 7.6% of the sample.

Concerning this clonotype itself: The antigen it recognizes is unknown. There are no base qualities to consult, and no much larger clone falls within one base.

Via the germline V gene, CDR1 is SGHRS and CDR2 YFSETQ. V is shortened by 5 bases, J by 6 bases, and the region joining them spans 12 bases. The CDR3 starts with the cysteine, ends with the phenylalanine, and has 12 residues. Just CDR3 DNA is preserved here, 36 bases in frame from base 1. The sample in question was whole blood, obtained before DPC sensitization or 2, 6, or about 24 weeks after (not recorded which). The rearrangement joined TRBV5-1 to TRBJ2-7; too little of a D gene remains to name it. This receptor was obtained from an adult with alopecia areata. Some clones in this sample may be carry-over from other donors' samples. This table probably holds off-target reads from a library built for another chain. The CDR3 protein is CASSSDGVEQYF. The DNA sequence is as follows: TGCGCCAGCAGTTCCGACGGTGTCGAGCAGTACTTC.